This TCR beta chain derives from a study of vaccination and CD4 T cells after COVID-19. Looking at the study overall: It was a median about 93 days after diagnosis, with a range of 35 to 161, that post-COVID samples were drawn. Typically, post-vaccine samples were obtained a median approximately 72 days after dose two, within a range of 14 to 241. Study-level results: Looking at convalescent patients, a median approximately 86% of reactive clones were present only post-vaccination. It was found that, in convalescent patients, 304 of 307 vaccine-specific clones were spike mono-reactive.

TCRdb itself ran the PCR reads through MiXCR, one entry per CDR3 protein. The sample shows about 20,000 distinct CDR3 sequences, around 62% of them seen only once. About this clonotype itself: What it binds is not known.

The CDR3 extends over 12 amino acids. The sample here was CD4+ T cells from blood, taken before SARS-CoV-2 vaccination. The receptor's source is a human donor who had recovered from COVID-19. This sequence joins TRBV21-1 and TRBJ1-1; TRBD1, as called in the table, went unchecked against the DNA. TRBV21-1 corresponds to a pseudogene. This chain's CDR3 is CAKQHRDREAFF. The CDR3 nucleotides are TGTGCTAAGCAGCACCGGGACAGGGAAGCTTTCTTT.